One and the same sample provided the 9 T cell receptor beta chains below, sequenced in a study of patients and donors after allogeneic stem cell transplantation. TCRdb passed the RT-PCR reads through MiXCR, listing each CDR3 protein once. The profile shows some 960,000 distinct CDR3 sequences, approximately 18% of them singletons. The sample consisted of blood, either unsorted or a sorted T cell fraction (not recorded which). Receptors originate from a human donor who was either an allogeneic HSCT recipient or a stem cell or donor lymphocyte infusion donor (not recorded which). It is not recorded whose cells these are; they may come from a transplant donor.

At least ten counts were recorded for this clonotype. The chain joins TRBV25-1 to TRBJ1-1; D may be TRBD1 (5 bases). The V end lost 3 bases, the J end lost 8 bases, and 7 bases lay between the germline ends. The CDR3 is made up of 11 amino acids. Looked up from germline, CDR1 is MGHDK and CDR2 is SYGVNS. The CDR3 bases are TGTGCCAGCAGTGAGCGGACAGAAGCTTTCTTT. Protein: CASSERTEAFF.

This clonotype showed up just a few times. The chain recombines TRBV27 with TRBJ1-1; D is undetermined. The ends were cut back, 2 bases at V and 1 base at J, with 8 bases in the middle. From germline, CDR1 is MNHEY and CDR2 SMNVEV (reference sequence). This CDR3 region has 14 residues. The CDR3 is CASSLNRANTEAFF. CDR3 coding DNA: TGTGCCAGCAGTTTAAACCGGGCGAACACTGAAGCTTTCTTT.

This chain links TRBV10-3 with TRBJ2-1, with TRBD2 identical over 12 bases. Germline CDR1 reads ENHRY; CDR2 reads SYGVKD. With 3 bases clipped from V and 5 bases from J, the junction kept 5 bases outside the gene matches. CDR3 size: 16 residues. CDR3 sequence: CAISEDLAGGNNEQFF. In nucleotides, the CDR3 is TGTGCCATCAGTGAAGATCTAGCGGGGGGGAACAATGAGCAGTTCTTC.

This clonotype was seen a few times. The chain links TRBV4-2 to TRBJ1-2; TRBD1 matches 9 bases. V lost 4 bases, J lost 1 base, and 4 bases stayed unmatched. The CDR3 has 15 residues. CDR1 is LGHNA and CDR2 is YNFKEQ in the germline V gene. CDR3 in amino acids: CASSRGTGSNYGYTF. The CDR3 DNA reads as TGTGCCAGCAGCCGAGGGACAGGGAGTAACTATGGCTACACCTTC.

The chain couples TRBV5-1 to TRBJ2-1, with D unclear. This CDR3 contains 13 residues. CDR1 is SGHRS, CDR2 YFSETQ, per germline. Trimming took 4 bases from V and 7 from J, leaving 12 bases between them. DNA of the CDR3: TGCGCCAGCAGCCCCACCGTTGCGAATGAGCAGTTCTTC. Protein: CASSPTVANEQFF.

In this sample, this clonotype turned up a few times. V usage is TRBV12-3 or TRBV12-4 and J usage is TRBJ1-1; 8 bases line up with TRBD1. The CDR3 sequence is 13 residues long. V lost 5 bases and J lost 3; bases outside the gene matches: 2. As DNA, the CDR3 is TGTGCCAGCAGTCCAGGGGGCCACACTGAAGCTTTCTTT. It codes for CASSPGGHTEAFF.

The chain carries TRBV9 and TRBJ2-3; D is unresolved. Germline V gene lookup returns CDR1 SGDLS and CDR2 YYNGEE. The germline V and J ends were trimmed by 0 bases and 5 bases, with 13 bases remaining between them. The CDR3 loop spans 15 amino acids. The CDR3 bases are TGTGCCAGCAGCGTAGCGGTGGGTCGAGGAGATACGCAGTATTTT. Its protein is CASSVAVGRGDTQYF.

V gene TRBV9 combines with J gene TRBJ2-1; 10 bases line up with TRBD2. J was trimmed by 6 bases and V by 4 bases; bases with no gene match: 13. The CDR3 loop spans 17 amino acids. Germline CDR1 and CDR2: SGDLS and YYNGEE. In DNA form, the CDR3 reads TGTGCCAGCAGCTCCGGCATCCTAGCGGGAGTCAGCAATGAGCAGTTCTTC. Its protein is CASSSGILAGVSNEQFF. Variable domain in full (rest from reference TRBV9 and TRBJ2-1): DSGVTQTPKHLITATGQRVTLRCSPRSGDLSVYWYQQSLDQGLQFLIQYYNGEERAKGNILERFSAQQFPDLHSELNLSSLELGDSALYFCASSSGILAGVSNEQFFGPGTRLTVL.

The chain is built from TRBV12-3 or TRBV12-4 and TRBJ1-1; 7 bases are shared with TRBD1. This CDR3 contains 15 residues. The J segment lost 5 bases and the V segment lost 2 bases, leaving 8 bases of the junction unmatched. CDR3 amino acids: CASSLPTGRETEAFF. The CDR3 coding sequence is TGTGCCAGCAGTTTACCGACAGGGAGAGAAACTGAAGCTTTCTTT.